Presented here are 3 T cell receptor beta chains from one specimen sequenced in a study of patients and donors after allogeneic stem cell transplantation. TCRdb re-called the RT-PCR reads with MiXCR, one entry per CDR3 protein. There are about 960,000 distinct CDR3 sequences in the sample; around 17% occur only once, and around 6% lies in the top ten. Sequencing was performed on blood, either unsorted or a sorted T cell fraction (not recorded which). The receptors were sampled from a human donor who was either an allogeneic HSCT recipient or a stem cell or donor lymphocyte infusion donor (not recorded which). It is not recorded whose cells these are; they may come from a transplant donor.

V usage is TRBV27 and J usage is TRBJ2-5; 9 bases agree with TRBD1. Germline V gene sequence: CDR1 MNHEY, CDR2 SMNVEV (reference sequence). The ends lost 7 bases at V and 5 bases at J; junction bases unmatched: 11. This CDR3 is built from 15 residues. The CDR3 DNA follows: TGTGCCAGCATTGCAACTACAGGGGGCCTGGAGACCCAGTACTTC. Translation gives CASIATTGGLETQYF.

This clonotype was detected only a few times. The V call is TRBV6-2 or TRBV6-3, the J call TRBJ2-5; 10 bases are shared with TRBD2. CDR3 length equals 15 residues. Germline V gene sequence: CDR1 MNHEY, CDR2 SVGEGT. After removal of 6 bases from V and 2 bases from J, the junction contained 6 bases not matched to a gene. As DNA, the CDR3 is TGTGCCAGCAGACACGGACTAGCGGCTCAAGAGACCCAGTACTTC. Amino acids: CASRHGLAAQETQYF.

V usage is TRBV7-8 and J usage is TRBJ2-1, with TRBD2 matching over 13 bases. Trimming cost V 8 bases and J 9 bases; bases outside gene matches: 7. Germline values: CDR1 SGHVS, CDR2 FQNEAQ. CDR3 size: 14 residues. For the CDR3, the DNA is TGTGCCAGCCGTACAACTAGCGGGAGGGGTGAGCAGTTCTTC. It specifies CASRTTSGRGEQFF. Based on the CDR3 plus reference TRBV7-8 and TRBJ2-1, the full variable domain is GAGVSQSPRYKVAKRGQDVALRCDPISGHVSLFWYQQALGQGPEFLTYFQNEAQLDKSGLPSDRFFAERPEGSVSTLKIQRTQQEDSAVYLCASRTTSGRGEQFFGPGTRLTVL.